The rows below give T cell receptor beta chains drawn from one sample of a study of cytomegalovirus exposure and HLA in healthy donors. Assay used: immunoSEQ multiplex PCR; TCRdb lists only in-frame clones, some missing. The sample consists of some 80,000 clones, 60% to 85% of them appearing once. The material sequenced was PBMCs. Every receptor here comes from a man aged 18 to 30 in good health and CMV-seropositive. Each CDR3 is given with its conserved first and last residue. D genes are given only for firm matches.

TRBV6-1	.	TRBJ1-5	CASSGRGRGNQPQHF
TRBV6-5	.	TRBJ1-1	CASRSGGSNTEAFF
TRBV28	TRBD1	TRBJ1-2	CASSSIGTGSGEGGYTF
TRBV5-1	.	TRBJ1-2	CASSFLGGVNYGYTF
TRBV7-8	.	TRBJ2-7	CASSEGGSYEQYF
TRBV29-1	TRBD1	TRBJ1-2	CSVEVWGQLLGGYTF
TRBV29-1	TRBD2	TRBJ2-7	CSVASRLADNEQYF
TRBV29-1	.	TRBJ2-7	CSVVQGQYEQYF
TRBV2	.	TRBJ2-7	CASSSNEQYF
TRBV4-1	.	TRBJ1-1	CASSQDSSGEPEAFF
TRBV5-1	.	TRBJ2-2	CASSFQGSGELFF
TRBV6-6	.	TRBJ1-1	CASSPVSEAFF
TRBV28	TRBD1	TRBJ1-5	CASSVDRHSNQPQHF
TRBV28	.	TRBJ2-7	CASSFSFYEQYF
TRBV6-5	TRBD2	TRBJ2-7	CASSYREAGGPYEQYF
TRBV6-5	.	TRBJ1-2	CASSYWAVGNYGYTF
TRBV15	TRBD2	TRBJ2-7	CATSRESSGSYEQYF
TRBV9	.	TRBJ2-3	CASSPRTNTDTQYF
TRBV15	TRBD2	TRBJ2-5	CATSRSLAGEETQYF
TRBV29-1	TRBD2	TRBJ2-7	CSVEGLAHEQYF
TRBV5-6	.	TRBJ1-5	CASSLSVGNQPQHF
TRBV6-4	.	TRBJ2-1	CASALIGGHEQFF
TRBV5-1	.	TRBJ1-1	CASSSPGVMTEAFF
TRBV5-1	.	TRBJ2-1	CASTLEGAYSYNEQFF
TRBV4-1	TRBD2	.	CASSLKGEREFPYEQYF
TRBV5-1	.	TRBJ2-2	CASSQASGTGELFF
TRBV28	.	TRBJ2-3	CASSPTRRYTDTQYF
TRBV5-4	.	TRBJ2-1	CASSSVESEQFF
TRBV27	.	TRBJ1-5	CASSLLDRFNQPQHF
TRBV2	TRBD1	TRBJ1-1	CASRGTQGAFEAFF
TRBV9	.	TRBJ1-1	CASSVSGNTEAFF